Listed here is a single TCR beta chain. The data derive from a study of cytomegalovirus exposure and HLA in healthy donors. This CDR3 region has 15 residues. Germline loops: CDR1 SGHRS, CDR2 YFSETQ. Trimming took 4 bases from V and 4 from J, leaving 17 bases between them. 13 Jbeta primers and 60 Vbeta primers were used for the PCR. Data came from immunoSEQ multiplex PCR; TCRdb stores just in-frame clones and leaves some out. Of more than 80,000 clones in the sample, about four fifths are singletons; the top ten hold roughly 3%. The rearrangement uses TRBV5-1 and TRBJ1-2, with D tentatively TRBD1 (5 bases). What was sequenced was PBMCs. The sequence derives from a female donor in good health and CMV-seropositive. The CDR3 DNA sequence: TGCGCCAGCAGCCTCTTCCCAGGGTCGAGCTATGGCTACACCTTC. This translates into CASSLFPGSSYGYTF.